This paragraph covers one T cell receptor (beta chain) sequence. This entry comes from a study of blood T cell repertoires in COVID-19. Produced via immunoSEQ multiplex PCR; TCRdb's table is partial and in-frame only. The sample has about 220,000 clones; roughly 80% are singletons. The sequence came from a woman in her seventies with COVID-19, enrolled during active disease. Sample: peripheral blood.

The CDR3 DNA follows: TGTGCCAGCAGCTTTCGGAACAGGAATTTCTATGGCTACACCTTC. Residues: CASSFRNRNFYGYTF. The chain uses TRBV5-4 and TRBJ1-2; possibly TRBD1 for D (5 bases). Germline V gene data show CDR1 as SGHNT and CDR2 as YYREEE (reference sequence). The CDR3 length is 15 residues. Deletions cut 2 bases from V and 4 bases from J, with 15 bases between.